What follows describes a single T cell receptor (beta chain). Profiling relied on immunoSEQ multiplex PCR, and the TCRdb table lists in-frame clones only, not all of them. Of around 30,000 clones listed, roughly 74% are singletons. Germline V gene data show CDR1 as SEHNR and CDR2 as FQNEAQ (reference sequence). The length of the CDR3 is 13 residues. Between the trimmed V and J ends, which lost 2 bases and 5 bases, there was a span of 7 bases. This sample is drawn from a study of STAT5B mutations in CD4+ large granular lymphocyte leukemia. The rearrangement links TRBV7-9 to TRBJ2-1; D not resolved. Sequenced input: CD4+ T cells from blood buffy coats. The receptor comes from a human donor in good health. CDR3 coding DNA: TGTGCCAGCAGCTTATCGGCTGACAATGAGCAGTTCTTC. This translates into CASSLSADNEQFF. Full variable domain (remainder filled in from reference TRBV7-9 and TRBJ2-1): DTGVSQNPRHKITKRGQNVTFRCDPISEHNRLYWYRQTLGQGPEFLTYFQNEAQLEKSRLLSDRFSAERPKGSFSTLEIQRTEQGDSAMYLCASSLSADNEQFFGPGTRLTVL.